Each of the 18 T cell receptor beta chains below was sequenced from the same sample in a study of CD8+CD57+ T cells in acquired aplastic anemia (dated by TCRdb to 2016 to 2019). Data came from an Illumina HiSeq 2000. Genomic DNA was used as template for profiling of TCR beta VDJ combinations and CDR3 sequences. TCRdb took the public reads, trimmed them with fastp at Q25, ran MiXCR for clone calling and kept in-frame beta chains. Identical CDR3 proteins give one entry, which carries the most common genes and DNA. The sample table holds under 350,000 distinct CDR3 sequences, of which roughly three fifths were seen once. The biggest ten clones account for around 7.6% of the sample. The sample taken for sequencing was sorted CD4+, CD8+, or CD8+CD57+ T cells (not recorded which) from PBMCs. These TCRs come from a human donor with severe aplastic anemia or a healthy control (not recorded which).

This sequence joins TRBV27 and TRBJ2-3; D gene ambiguous. The V gene lost 4 bases and the J gene lost 6 bases, with 5 bases spanning the gap. This CDR3 spans 11 amino acids. Per germline, CDR1 MNHEY and CDR2 SMNVEV (reference sequence). DNA of the CDR3: TGTGCCAGCAGTTCAGCTGATACGCAGTATTTT. Translating it yields CASSSADTQYF.

The chain uses TRBV6-6 and TRBJ1-2; 8 bases fit TRBD1. Unmatched junction bases numbered 2, after V lost 2 bases and J lost 6 bases. This CDR3 is 13 amino acids long. Looked up from germline, CDR1 is MNHNY and CDR2 is SVGAGI (reference sequence). DNA for the CDR3: TGTGCCAGCAGTTACCGGACAGGGAATGGCTACACCTTC. Its translation: CASSYRTGNGYTF.

At least ten counts were recorded for this clonotype. This chain connects TRBV4-2 to TRBJ2-2; TRBD2 agrees at 9 bases. From germline, CDR1 is LGHNA and CDR2 YNFKEQ. Trimming at V came to 4 bases and at J to 1 base, leaving 4 bases not matched to a gene. This CDR3 region has 16 residues. This chain's CDR3 is CASSPQLAGNTGELFF. The DNA of the CDR3 is TGTGCCAGCAGCCCCCAACTAGCGGGGAACACCGGGGAGCTGTTTTTT.

This clonotype was counted ten times or more. The chain combines TRBV7-2 with TRBJ1-1; 10 nucleotides align to TRBD1. V trimming: 4 bases; J trimming: 4 bases; junction bases outside the gene matches: 6. CDR3 size: 15 residues. Germline V gives CDR1 SGHTA, CDR2 FQGNSA. DNA for the CDR3: TGTGCCAGCAGCTCCAGGACAGGGGGTCGCACTGAAGCTTTCTTT. This translates into CASSSRTGGRTEAFF. Variable domain in full (rest from reference TRBV7-2 and TRBJ1-1): GAGVSQSPSNKVTEKGKDVELRCDPISGHTALYWYRQSLGQGLEFLIYFQGNSAPDKSGLPSDRFSAERTGGSVSTLTIQRTQQEDSAVYLCASSSRTGGRTEAFFGQGTRLTVV.

Concerning this clonotype: A much larger clone lies one base from this, so it may be a read error. This chain joins TRBV30 and TRBJ2-5; D is possibly TRBD2 (6 bases). Germline CDR1 and CDR2: GTSNPN and SVGIG (reference sequence). This CDR3 is built from 16 residues. Trimming took 3 bases from V and 5 from J, leaving 22 bases between them. The CDR3 DNA follows: TGTGCCTGGAGCAGAAAACGGGACTCACCTACGGAGACCCAGTACTTC. This translates into CAWSRKRDSPTETQYF.

This clonotype was counted between two and nine times. The V gene is TRBV7-9, the J gene TRBJ2-7; D possibly corresponds to TRBD2 (5 bases). Germline values: CDR1 SEHNR, CDR2 FQNEAQ (reference sequence). V lost 4 bases to trimming and J lost 6 bases, with 13 bases between them. This CDR3 region has 13 residues. The CDR3 loop reads CASSSPREIEQYF. The CDR3 DNA reads as TGTGCCAGCAGCTCCCCGAGGGAGATCGAGCAGTACTTC. The variable domain in full, with the rest retrieved from reference TRBV7-9 and TRBJ2-7, is DTGVSQNPRHKITKRGQNVTFRCDPISEHNRLYWYRQTLGQGPEFLTYFQNEAQLEKSRLLSDRFSAERPKGSFSTLEIQRTEQGDSAMYLCASSSPREIEQYFGPGTRLTVT.

This rearrangement joins TRBV15 to TRBJ2-7, with D perhaps given as TRBD1 or TRBD2 (7 bases each). Germline assignment: CDR1 LNHNV and CDR2 YYDKDF (reference sequence). The germline V and J ends were trimmed by 3 bases and 1 base, with 10 bases remaining between them. The CDR3 loop spans 14 amino acids. CDR3 loop: CATSSRGGSYEQYF. The DNA for the CDR3 is TGTGCCACCAGCAGCAGGGGGGGTTCCTACGAGCAGTACTTC.

This chain uses TRBV24-1 with TRBJ2-1; tentative D call: TRBD1 (6 bases). The V end was cut by 6 bases, the J end by 9 bases, with 14 bases between. Germline CDR1 reads KGHDR; CDR2 reads SFDVKD. This CDR3 is 13 amino acids long. The CDR3 DNA reads TGTGCCACCAGTCGGGGACAAGGGACTGAGCAGTTCTTC. Protein product: CATSRGQGTEQFF.

This chain links TRBV19 with TRBJ2-5, with TRBD2 matching over 7 bases. This CDR3 contains 13 residues. The germline CDR1 and CDR2 sequences are LNHDA and SQIVND (reference sequence). The V and J ends lost 3 bases and 5 bases, in that order; junction bases with no gene match: 3. The CDR3 loop is CASSMRERETQYF. In DNA, the CDR3 is TGTGCCAGTAGTATGCGGGAGCGGGAGACCCAGTACTTC.

The chain recombines TRBV9 with TRBJ2-1; a weak D match, TRBD2 (6 bases). The germline CDR1 and CDR2 sequences are SGDLS and YYNGEE. CDR3 length: 13 amino acids. The ends were cut back, 2 bases at V and 10 bases at J, with 13 bases in the middle. For the CDR3, the DNA is TGTGCCAGCAGCGTTAGCGGCTTGGGGGAGCAGTTCTTC. Amino acids: CASSVSGLGEQFF. Full variable domain (missing parts from reference TRBV9 and TRBJ2-1): DSGVTQTPKHLITATGQRVTLRCSPRSGDLSVYWYQQSLDQGLQFLIQYYNGEERAKGNILERFSAQQFPDLHSELNLSSLELGDSALYFCASSVSGLGEQFFGPGTRLTVL.

The rearrangement uses TRBV24-1 and TRBJ1-2; D is unresolved. The V end was cut by 2 bases, the J end by 9 bases, with 15 bases between. The length of the CDR3 is 14 residues. Per germline, CDR1 KGHDR and CDR2 SFDVKD. DNA of the CDR3: TGTGCCACCAGTGATTCAAGGGCCGCCACGCGCTACACCTTC. This codes for CATSDSRAATRYTF.

The chain employs TRBV7-9 and TRBJ2-5; D possibly uses TRBD1 or TRBD2 (6 bases each). Germline CDR1 is SEHNR and CDR2 is FQNEAQ (reference sequence). There are 16 residues in the CDR3. Between the trimmed V and J ends, which lost 10 bases and 3 bases, there was a span of 24 bases. This CDR3 is CATRTEGGLLEETQYF. CDR3 bases: TGTGCCACCCGCACCGAAGGGGGACTGCTGGAAGAGACCCAGTACTTC.

V and J are TRBV15 and TRBJ1-5; possibly TRBD1 for D (6 bases). Germline V gene lookup returns CDR1 LNHNV and CDR2 YYDKDF (reference sequence). The CDR3 sequence is 14 residues long. Deletions cut 2 bases from V and 14 bases from J, with 19 bases between. CDR3 DNA sequence: TGTGCCACCAGCAGAATATGGACAGTTTCCTACGAGCATTTT. Amino acids: CATSRIWTVSYEHF.

This clonotype was counted only a few times. The genes are TRBV18 and TRBJ2-5; 11 bases align to TRBD2. The germline CDR1 and CDR2 sequences are KGHSH and LQKENI. The CDR3 runs 17 residues. The V and J ends lost 1 base and 3 bases, in that order; junction bases with no gene match: 7. The CDR3 DNA reads as TGTGCCAGCTCACCACTCGGACTAGCGGGTGCCAAAGAGACCCAGTACTTC. It is translated as CASSPLGLAGAKETQYF.

The V gene is TRBV15, the J gene TRBJ2-1, with D tentatively TRBD1 (6 bases). The CDR3 consists of 13 residues. Germline CDR1 is LNHNV and CDR2 is YYDKDF (reference sequence). Trimming took 3 bases from V and 15 from J, leaving 18 bases between them. The CDR3 loop is CATSSNSVGRGFF. DNA of the CDR3: TGTGCCACCAGCAGTAATTCGGTGGGCAGGGGGTTCTTC.

The V gene is TRBV7-2, the J gene TRBJ2-3, with 7 bases identical to TRBD2. V shed 1 base, J shed 1 base, and the junction held 2 bases outside the gene matches. The CDR3 is 15 amino acids. The germline gives CDR1 SGHTA, CDR2 FQGNSA. The CDR3 bases are TGTGCCAGCAGCTTAGGCACTAGCGGCACAGATACGCAGTATTTT. Protein product: CASSLGTSGTDTQYF.

This sequence joins TRBV7-2 and TRBJ2-3, with 10 bases aligning to TRBD1. V shed 5 bases, J shed 5 bases, and the junction held 4 bases outside the gene matches. The CDR3 has 14 residues. Germline values: CDR1 SGHTA, CDR2 FQGNSA. CDR3: CASSIRDRGDTQYF. The CDR3 DNA is TGTGCCAGCAGCATCCGGGACAGGGGAGATACGCAGTATTTT. Together with reference TRBV7-2 and TRBJ2-3, the CDR3 gives the full variable domain: GAGVSQSPSNKVTEKGKDVELRCDPISGHTALYWYRQSLGQGLEFLIYFQGNSAPDKSGLPSDRFSAERTGGSVSTLTIQRTQQEDSAVYLCASSIRDRGDTQYFGPGTRLTVL.

This clonotype showed up many times. V usage is TRBV6-1 and J usage is TRBJ1-2, with TRBD1 as a possible D gene (6 bases). Germline V gene sequence: CDR1 MNHNS, CDR2 SASEGT. The ends were cut back, 4 bases at V and 6 bases at J, with 15 bases in the middle. The CDR3 runs to 14 residues. The CDR3: CASSVQGTSDGYTF. The DNA for the CDR3 is TGTGCCAGCAGTGTTCAGGGGACGAGCGATGGCTACACCTTC.